Only a few counts were recorded for the clone carrying this T cell receptor (beta chain). These data are taken from a study of tumor-infiltrating lymphocytes in oesophageal squamous cell carcinoma. TCRdb used MiXCR to reprocess the PCR reads, holding one entry per CDR3 protein. The data show just under 20,000 distinct CDR3 sequences, over 40% seen once. Sequenced sample: normal esophageal tissue next to the tumor. This TCR derives from a male donor with esophageal squamous cell carcinoma.

DNA for the CDR3: TGTGCCAGCAGCCAAGTACAGGGTGGGGAGCAGTACTTC. Protein product: CASSQVQGGEQYF. V usage is TRBV7-3 and J usage is TRBJ2-4; TRBD1 is a possible D gene (6 bases). V lost 5 bases, J lost 13 bases, and 18 bases lay in between. Germline CDR1 SGHTA, CDR2 FQGTGA. The CDR3 loop spans 13 amino acids.